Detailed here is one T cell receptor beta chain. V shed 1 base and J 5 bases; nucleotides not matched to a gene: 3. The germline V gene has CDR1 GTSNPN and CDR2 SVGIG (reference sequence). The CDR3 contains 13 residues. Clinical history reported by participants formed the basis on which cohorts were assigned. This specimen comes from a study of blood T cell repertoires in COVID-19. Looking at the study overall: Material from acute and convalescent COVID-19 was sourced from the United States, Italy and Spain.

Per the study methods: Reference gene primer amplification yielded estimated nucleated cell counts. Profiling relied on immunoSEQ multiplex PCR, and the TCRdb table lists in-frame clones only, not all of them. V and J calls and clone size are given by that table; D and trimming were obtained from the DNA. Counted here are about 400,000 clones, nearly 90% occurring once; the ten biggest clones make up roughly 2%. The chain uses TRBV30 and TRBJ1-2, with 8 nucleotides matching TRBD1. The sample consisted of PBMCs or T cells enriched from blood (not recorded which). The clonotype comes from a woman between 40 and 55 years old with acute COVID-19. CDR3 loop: CAWSADREYGYTF. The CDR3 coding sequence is TGTGCCTGGAGTGCGGACAGGGAGTATGGCTACACCTTC.